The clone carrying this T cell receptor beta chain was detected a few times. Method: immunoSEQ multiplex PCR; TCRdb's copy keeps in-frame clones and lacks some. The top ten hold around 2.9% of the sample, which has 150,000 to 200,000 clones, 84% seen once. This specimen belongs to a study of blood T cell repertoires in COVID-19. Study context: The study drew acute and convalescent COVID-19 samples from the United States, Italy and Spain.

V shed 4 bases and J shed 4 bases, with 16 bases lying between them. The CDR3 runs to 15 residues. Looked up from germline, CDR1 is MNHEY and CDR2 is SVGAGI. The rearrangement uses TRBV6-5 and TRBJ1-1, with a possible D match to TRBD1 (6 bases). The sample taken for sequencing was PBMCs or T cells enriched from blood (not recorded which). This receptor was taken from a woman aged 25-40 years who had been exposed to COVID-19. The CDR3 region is CASSSTDSTFTEAFF. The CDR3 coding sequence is TGTGCCAGCAGTTCTACGGACAGTACATTCACTGAAGCTTTCTTT.